Reported below is one TCR beta chain. Which antigen it targets is not known. No clone much larger than this one lies a single base away; base qualities are absent. Libraries were made using the immunoSEQ multiplex PCR assay. RNA was extracted from all samples and reverse transcribed into cDNA, which served as template for TCR sequencing. SuperScript III was used for first-strand cDNA synthesis, primed with a 2:1 mix of oligo-dT and random hexamers. A synthetic immune receptor repertoire was used to gauge amplification bias, and whatever bias remained was removed computationally. The authors' pipeline ran thus. Raw reads were preprocessed to remove errors, and CDR3 was defined by IMGT conventions from the conserved cysteine to phenylalanine. To get clonality, Shannon entropy was normalized by log2 of the number of productive unique TCRs and the result was subtracted from 1. CD4 or CD8 identity of scalp clones was inferred by cross-referencing scalp TCRbeta sequences with sorted blood CD4 and CD8 repertoires. In TCRdb, the immuneACCESS table is reduced to in-frame sequences with V and J assigned. These tables do not hold every clone; where another copy was compared, an unresolved V gene accounts for under half, and the others remain unexplained. V, J and clone size are those of that table, while D and trimming were read from the DNA. The sample data list 150,000 to 200,000 clones, and approximately 65% of these were observed just once. The ten largest clones add up to 0.91% of the sample.

The CDR3, cysteine through phenylalanine, is 14 amino acids long. Left in the record is the CDR3 DNA by itself, 42 bases read in frame from the first base. From V the trimming removes 0 bases and from J it removes 4 bases, while the gene matches leave 3 bases of the junction unaccounted for. From the germline V gene, CDR1 is SGHRS and CDR2 is YFSETQ. Interpreted using the paper, the time point label stands for: less than five weeks on oral tofacitinib. Taken with the paper, the label for treatment or condition translates to: oral pan-JAK inhibitor, 5-10 mg twice daily. From alopecia areata patients, peripheral blood was collected along with lesional scalp punch biopsies. PBMCs were isolated by density centrifugation and stained for CD3, CD4 and CD8, and CD4+ and CD8+ T cells were sorted on a FACSAria. The record originates from a study of CD8+ T cells in alopecia areata (dated by TCRdb to 2016 to 2019). The study in broad terms: Treated patients were enrolled in an open-label pilot trial of oral tofacitinib at 5 to 10 mg twice daily for moderate-to-severe alopecia areata. Patients stayed on tofacitinib for 6 to 18 months and then had 6 months of follow-up off drug so that delayed response and recurrence could be assessed. In treated patients, disease severity was measured using the SALT score, which gives the percentage of scalp surface area affected. In both human patients and the C3H/HeJ mouse model, the study applied high-throughput TCRbeta sequencing to look at T cell clonal expansion in alopecia areata. In humans, TCRbeta sequencing was performed on scalp tissue and on sorted CD4+ and CD8+ peripheral blood T cells from healthy controls and from patients with patchy or totalis/universalis alopecia areata. Biopsies were taken from tofacitinib-treated patients at baseline and again at 4 and 24 weeks into treatment, and several of those patients also had a later scalp biopsy. Scalp clonality was compared across normal scalp (n=4), patchy alopecia areata scalp (n=8), and alopecia totalis/universalis scalp (n=8). RNA was extracted with the PAXgene miRNA kit for fixed scalp, the miRNeasy kit for PBMCs, and the RNeasy kit for mouse skin. immunoSEQ multiplex PCR using 35 Vbeta forward primers and 13 Jbeta reverse primers was used to amplify TCRbeta CDR3 regions. What the work shows at the level of the full study, not this receptor alone: Many expanded lesional clones were found to persist in scalp and blood during tofacitinib treatment, and relapse after treatment cessation may be partly explained by this persistence. Because the treated cohort was small and had just a single nonresponder, larger studies are needed to establish links between baseline CD8+ expansion and response. Compared with normal scalp, lesional scalp, particularly in alopecia totalis/universalis, had higher clonality and more expanded CD8+ clones, which suggests antigenic drive. Shared TCR sequences between patients were less evident than in mice, which may be partly attributable to HLA diversity in the patient population. Unlike mouse skin, which is dominated by gammadelta T cells, normal human skin has resident alphabeta T cells that are also sequenced, and this complicates analysis of the scalp TCR repertoire. Scalp clonality and the number of expanded CD8+ clones among the top 100 scalp clones were significantly decreased by tofacitinib.

The sequence joins TRBV5-1 to TRBJ1-1; TRBD1 matches 7 bases in the middle. Sequencing was performed on CD4+ T cells sorted from blood, taken at week 4, from a patient treated with tofacitinib. This sequence was found in a human donor with alopecia areata. The nucleotide sequence is given as TGCGCCAGCAGCTTGGGTCCAGGGGGCACTGAAGCTTTCTTT. Its translation reads: CASSLGPGGTEAFF. This CDR3, with the reference TRBV5-1 and TRBJ1-1 proteins standing in past its ends, gives the full variable domain KAGVTQTPRYLIKTRGQQVTLSCSPISGHRSVSWYQQTPGQGLQFLFEYFSETQRNKGNFPGRFSGRQFSNSRSEMNVSTLELGDSALYLCASSLGPGGTEAFFGQGTRLTVV.